This entry lists 9 T cell receptor beta chains sequenced from one sample in a study of blood T cells in healthy people across ages. Then a second PCR, running about 6 to 12 cycles, was carried out with a sample-barcoded 5' primer and a J-beta primer mix. One entry per CDR3 protein, called by TCRdb with MiXCR from the 5' RACE reads. The repertoire holds about a million distinct CDR3 sequences, with 51% as singletons. Sequenced sample: blood. The receptors stem from a woman aged 60-70 years in good health.

The V gene is TRBV9, the J gene TRBJ2-5; possible D gene TRBD2, 6 bases. This CDR3 region has 15 residues. Germline V gene sequence: CDR1 SGDLS, CDR2 YYNGEE. Trimming shortened V by 2 bases and J by 4 bases, and 15 bases separated the two germline ends. In DNA form, the CDR3 reads TGTGCCAGCAGCGTCCAAAGTGGAGGGTTAGAGACCCAGTACTTC. This encodes CASSVQSGGLETQYF.

The rearrangement links TRBV7-9 to TRBJ2-3, with 8 bases identical to TRBD1. The J segment lost 2 bases and the V segment lost 7 bases, leaving 8 bases of the junction unmatched. The CDR3 covers 15 residues. Germline V gene sequence: CDR1 SEHNR, CDR2 FQNEAQ (reference sequence). DNA for the CDR3: TGTGCCAGCAACCCACCGGGACAGGACACAGATACGCAGTATTTT. Amino acids: CASNPPGQDTDTQYF.

V usage is TRBV4-1 and J usage is TRBJ2-4; the D is unclear. Matching the DNA end better, TRBJ2-7 makes the J call doubtful. The CDR3 is 12 amino acids. Germline assignment: CDR1 MGHRA and CDR2 YSYEKL. CDR3: CASSQIMGEQYF. The CDR3 DNA follows: TGCGCCAGCAGCCAAATTATGGGCGAGCAGTACTTC.

This clonotype was detected only a few times. This chain uses TRBV7-2 with TRBJ2-5; D may be TRBD2 (6 bases). V shed 7 bases and J shed 1 base, with 10 bases lying between them. The CDR3 is 13 residues long. CDR1 and CDR2 from the germline V gene are SGHTA and FQGNSA. The CDR3 loop is CASTGTRQETQYF. CDR3 in DNA: TGTGCCAGCACAGGGACTCGCCAAGAGACCCAGTACTTC.

This rearrangement joins TRBV30 to TRBJ1-4; D remains unclear. The ends were cut back, 0 bases at V and 8 bases at J, with 13 bases in the middle. CDR3 length: 14 amino acids. The germline CDR1 and CDR2 sequences are GTSNPN and SVGIG (reference sequence). This CDR3 reads CAWSVLADGEKLFF. The CDR3 region has the DNA TGTGCCTGGAGTGTATTGGCGGACGGCGAAAAACTGTTTTTT.

The genes are TRBV12-3 or TRBV12-4 and TRBJ2-5; D gene unclear. The ends were cut back, 6 bases at V and 11 bases at J, with 13 bases in the middle. This CDR3 is 11 amino acids long. CDR3: CASRSWNEQYF. In DNA, the CDR3 is TGTGCCAGCAGGTCTTGGAATGAGCAGTACTTC.

The rearrangement uses TRBV7-2 and TRBJ2-3; TRBD2 agrees at 9 bases. This CDR3 has 15 amino acids. V lost 5 bases and J lost 8; bases outside the gene matches: 11. Germline CDR1 SGHTA, CDR2 FQGNSA. CDR3 loop: CASSPIAGVELTQYF. CDR3 nucleotides: TGTGCCAGCAGCCCAATAGCGGGAGTGGAACTTACGCAGTATTTT.

The CDR3 reads CASSQSLVAPYEQYF. The CDR3 nucleotides are TGCGCCAGCAGCCAGTCCCTGGTAGCCCCCTACGAGCAGTACTTC. This chain joins TRBV4-1 and TRBJ2-7; D uncertain. Germline loops: CDR1 MGHRA, CDR2 YSYEKL. Trimming cost V 3 bases and J 2 bases, with 14 bases left between them. The CDR3 has 15 amino acids.

This clonotype was recorded a few times. This sequence joins TRBV7-2 and TRBJ2-3; D unresolved. There are 14 residues in the CDR3. Germline-derived CDR1 and CDR2 are SGHTA and FQGNSA. Trimming removed 2 bases at V and 3 bases at J, with 9 bases between. The CDR3 protein is CASSLFSPTDTQYF. Written as DNA, the CDR3 is TGTGCCAGCAGCTTATTTAGCCCAACAGATACGCAGTATTTT.